The 3 T cell receptor beta chains below were found in one sample sequenced in a study of blood T cell repertoires in COVID-19. Measured with immunoSEQ multiplex PCR; TCRdb has only the in-frame clones, and not every one. The sample includes 170,000 or so clones, about 88% of them seen just once. The sequencing input was peripheral blood. The receptors were sampled from a man aged 55-75 years with COVID-19, enrolled during active disease.

The chain carries TRBV5-8 and TRBJ1-2; D unclear. V gave up 0 bases and J gave up 1 base, with 4 bases separating them. The V gene's germline CDR1 is SGHTS and CDR2 YDEGEE. The CDR3 covers 13 residues. CDR3 sequence (DNA): TGTGCCAGCAGCTTGGGGCTTAACTATGGCTACACCTTC. This codes for CASSLGLNYGYTF.

J is TRBJ2-7 and V is TRBV5-6, with D possibly being TRBD2 (5 bases). V was cut by 3 bases and J by 2 bases, with 21 bases left in between. From germline, CDR1 is SGHDT and CDR2 YYEEEE. This CDR3 is built from 17 residues. CDR3 coding DNA: TGTGCCAGCAGCTATGGCCTAATCACGGGGTCAGCCTACGAGCAGTACTTC. Its protein is CASSYGLITGSAYEQYF.

DNA of the CDR3: TGTGCCAGCAGTACAGGGGGAACTAATGAAAAACTGTTTTTT. This codes for CASSTGGTNEKLFF. The chain carries TRBV6-5 and TRBJ1-4, with 8 bases that match TRBD1. Germline CDR1 and CDR2: MNHEY and SVGAGI. V lost 5 bases and J lost 1; bases outside the gene matches: 0. CDR3 length equals 14 residues.